The rows below give T cell receptor beta chains drawn from one sample of a study of cytomegalovirus exposure and HLA in healthy donors. Assay used: immunoSEQ multiplex PCR; TCRdb lists only in-frame clones, some missing. The sample holds under 150,000 clones, around 84% seen once. Sequences were obtained from PBMCs. The receptor set was obtained from a man between 18 and 35 years old in good health and CMV-seronegative. The CDR3 runs from the conserved cysteine through the conserved F or W. The D gene is left open where the match is weak. Only some rows state a clone size, as once, few, many or a class for expanded clones.

J	D	V	size	CDR3	DNA
TRBJ2-7	TRBD1	TRBV7-8	.	CASSYRQGYEQYF	TGTGCCAGCAGCTACCGACAGGGTTACGAGCAGTACTTC
TRBJ2-5	.	TRBV5-1	few	CASRRNGGLGETQYF	TGCGCCAGCCGACGGAACGGGGGGCTCGGGGAGACCCAGTACTTC
TRBJ2-7	TRBD1	TRBV7-9	few	CASSPGTGGHSSYEQYF	TGTGCCAGCAGCCCTGGGACAGGGGGGCATTCTTCCTACGAGCAGTACTTC
TRBJ2-7	TRBD1	TRBV5-1	.	CASSFTGGSYEQYF	TGCGCCAGCAGCTTTACAGGGGGGTCCTACGAGCAGTACTTC
TRBJ2-3	TRBD2	TRBV6-1	.	CASSATPAGLASDTQYF	TGTGCCAGCAGTGCCACCCCTGCAGGACTAGCGTCAGATACGCAGTATTTT
TRBJ1-2	.	TRBV4-1	.	CASSLSWEQGGGYTF	TGCGCCAGCAGCCTCAGTTGGGAGCAAGGAGGTGGCTACACCTTC
TRBJ2-7	.	TRBV2	.	CASSGSYEQYF	TGTGCCAGCAGTGGGTCCTACGAGCAGTACTTC
TRBJ1-2	TRBD1	TRBV4-1	.	CASSPIPDRGNYGYTF	TGCGCCAGCAGCCCTATTCCCGACAGGGGGAACTATGGCTACACCTTC
TRBJ2-7	.	TRBV7-3	.	CASSLTGVGGGHEQYF	TGTGCCAGCAGCTTAACTGGGGTGGGCGGGGGCCACGAGCAGTACTTC
TRBJ2-5	.	TRBV19	.	CASSMVLAETQYF	TGTGCCAGTAGTATGGTCCTAGCGGAGACCCAGTACTTC
TRBJ1-1	.	TRBV5-6	.	CASSLRGTEAFF	TGTGCCAGCAGCCTCAGAGGAACTGAAGCTTTCTTT
TRBJ1-1	.	TRBV28	.	CASNLIRGGRTEAFF	TGTGCCAGCAATCTGATAAGGGGAGGACGGACTGAAGCTTTCTTT
TRBJ1-1	.	TRBV13	.	CASSPSPRNTEAFF	TGTGCCAGCAGCCCCTCCCCCAGAAACACTGAAGCTTTCTTT
TRBJ1-2	.	TRBV19	.	CASSPLETGIGYTF	TGTGCCAGTAGTCCGCTAGAAACAGGGATCGGCTACACCTTC
TRBJ1-2	.	TRBV27	.	CASSPNPGGGNHYGYTF	TGTGCCAGCAGTCCAAACCCCGGCGGGGGGAATCACTATGGCTACACCTTC
TRBJ1-6	.	TRBV4-1	.	CASSQGVQAREPLHF	TGCGCCAGCAGCCAAGGCGTCCAGGCCCGGGAACCCCTCCACTTT
TRBJ1-5	.	TRBV15	.	CATSREGDKHQPQHF	TGTGCCACCAGCAGAGAGGGAGACAAGCATCAGCCCCAGCATTTT
TRBJ2-1	TRBD2	TRBV9	once	CASSQSGGAGNEQFF	TGTGCCAGCAGTCAAAGCGGGGGGGCCGGGAATGAGCAGTTCTTC
TRBJ1-2	TRBD1	TRBV6-5	.	CASSLEEGAVNYGYTF	TGTGCCAGCAGTTTAGAAGAGGGGGCCGTTAACTATGGCTACACCTTC
TRBJ1-2	.	TRBV29-1	.	CSVAGYDYGYTF	TGCAGCGTTGCGGGGTATGACTATGGCTACACCTTC
TRBJ1-2	.	TRBV29-1	few	CSVARGDYGYTF	TGCAGCGTTGCCCGGGGTGACTATGGCTACACCTTC
TRBJ2-6	.	TRBV5-4	.	CASSITGYGANVLTF	TGTGCCAGCAGCATTACAGGGTATGGGGCCAACGTCCTGACTTTC
TRBJ1-2	TRBD1	TRBV5-4	.	CASSLAGTGGNGYTF	TGTGCCAGCAGCTTGGCCGGGACAGGGGGTAATGGCTACACCTTC
TRBJ1-3	TRBD1	TRBV9	.	CASSPQGSHAGNTIYF	TGTGCCAGCAGTCCACAGGGGAGTCATGCTGGAAACACCATATATTTT
TRBJ2-5	TRBD2	TRBV2	.	CASSVILAQEQYF	TGTGCCAGCAGTGTTATACTAGCGCAGGAGCAGTACTTC
TRBJ1-5	.	TRBV2	.	CASTRGGFDQPQHF	TGTGCCAGCACTAGGGGGGGGTTTGATCAGCCCCAGCATTTT
TRBJ2-7	TRBD1	TRBV5-6	.	CASSFGGTGSYEQYF	TGTGCCAGCAGTTTTGGCGGGACAGGCTCCTACGAGCAGTACTTC
TRBJ1-1	TRBD1	TRBV10-3	.	CAIKGTGDTEAFF	TGTGCCATCAAAGGGACAGGGGACACTGAAGCTTTCTTT
TRBJ2-5	TRBD2	TRBV7-9	.	CASSLGTSGLKAQYF	TGTGCCAGCAGCTTAGGGACTAGCGGCCTGAAGGCCCAGTACTTC
TRBJ2-1	.	TRBV4-3	once	CASSQEAAYNEQFF	TGCGCCAGCAGCCAAGAGGCAGCCTACAATGAGCAGTTCTTC
TRBJ2-1	.	TRBV9	.	CASSVGGQSSYNEQFF	TGTGCCAGCAGCGTAGGCGGACAGAGCTCCTACAATGAGCAGTTCTTC
TRBJ2-1	.	TRBV9	.	CASSVEGQSYNEQFF	TGTGCCAGCAGCGTAGAGGGACAATCCTACAATGAGCAGTTCTTC
TRBJ2-5	.	TRBV7-3	.	CASSHDYQETQYF	TGTGCCAGCAGCCACGACTACCAAGAGACCCAGTACTTC
TRBJ1-4	TRBD1	TRBV5-4	.	CASSLKTGVGEKLFF	TGTGCCAGCAGCCTTAAGACAGGGGTCGGTGAAAAACTGTTTTTT
TRBJ2-7	.	TRBV9	.	CASSVDPGEYEQYF	TGTGCCAGCAGCGTAGACCCAGGGGAGTACGAGCAGTACTTC
TRBJ1-2	.	TRBV2	.	CASSEANPTQGGYTF	TGTGCCAGCAGTGAAGCCAACCCCACACAGGGTGGCTACACCTTC
TRBJ1-1	TRBD1	TRBV19	medium-sized	CASSQQGAVDTEAFF	TGTGCCAGTAGCCAACAGGGGGCAGTAGACACTGAAGCTTTCTTT
TRBJ2-3	.	TRBV9	.	CASSVGGFTDTQYF	TGTGCCAGCAGCGTAGGAGGGTTCACAGATACGCAGTATTTT
TRBJ2-7	.	TRBV10-3	.	CAISGGTDPYEQYF	TGTGCCATCAGCGGCGGGACGGACCCCTACGAGCAGTACTTC
TRBJ2-3	.	TRBV6-6	.	CASSSVRGSEDTQYF	TGTGCCAGCAGTTCCGTCAGGGGATCAGAAGATACGCAGTATTTT
TRBJ2-7	TRBD1	TRBV7-2	.	CATTRGQGYEQYF	TGTGCCACAACCCGAGGACAGGGCTACGAGCAGTACTTC
TRBJ2-3	.	TRBV2	.	CASKPGVGTDTQYF	TGTGCCAGCAAACCCGGGGTAGGGACAGATACGCAGTATTTT
TRBJ1-6	.	TRBV19	.	CASSIGRASPLHF	TGTGCCAGTAGTATAGGGCGGGCGTCGCCCCTCCACTTT
TRBJ1-1	.	TRBV19	.	CASSIFTRGLNTEAFF	TGTGCCAGTAGTATATTCACCAGGGGATTGAACACTGAAGCTTTCTTT
TRBJ2-1	TRBD1	TRBV5-1	.	CASSSSTGVVYNEQFF	TGCGCCAGCAGCTCATCTACAGGGGTAGTCTACAATGAGCAGTTCTTC
TRBJ2-7	TRBD1	TRBV18	.	CASSPLTGAYEQYF	TGTGCCAGCTCGCCCCTGACAGGGGCCTACGAGCAGTACTTC
TRBJ1-2	.	TRBV21-1	.	CASSRLGGMGANYGYTF	TGTGCCAGCAGCCGCCTCGGGGGTATGGGAGCTAACTATGGCTACACCTTC
TRBJ2-1	TRBD2	TRBV5-6	.	CASSLAGGTWNEQFF	TGTGCCAGCAGCTTGGCGGGGGGGACGTGGAATGAGCAGTTCTTC
TRBJ1-4	.	TRBV7-2	once	CASARTNEKLFF	TGTGCCAGCGCACGGACTAATGAAAAACTGTTTTTT
TRBJ1-1	.	TRBV6-6	few	CASTTVGPREAFF	TGTGCCAGCACGACGGTGGGGCCCCGAGAAGCTTTCTTT
TRBJ2-7	TRBD1	TRBV4-2	.	CASSPDPGGFNEQYF	TGTGCCAGCAGCCCTGACCCAGGGGGCTTCAACGAGCAGTACTTC
TRBJ1-1	.	TRBV6-6	.	CASSYSPSNTEAFF	TGTGCCAGCAGTTACTCTCCGTCGAACACTGAAGCTTTCTTT
TRBJ2-7	TRBD2	TRBV5-6	once	CASSLAPTSGNSYEQYF	TGTGCCAGCAGCTTGGCCCCTACTAGCGGCAACTCCTACGAGCAGTACTTC
TRBJ2-7	.	TRBV7-9	.	CASSHPPDTAYEQYF	TGTGCCAGCAGCCACCCCCCGGACACTGCCTACGAGCAGTACTTC